This T cell receptor beta chain was retrieved from a study of T-cell reconstitution after alpha-beta-depleted transplantation in children. The germline gives CDR1 SGHTA, CDR2 FQGNSA. V lost 2 bases to trimming and J lost 1 base, with 11 bases between them. The CDR3 covers 15 residues. The table lists this clonotype with many counts. Its specificity is unknown. Unique molecular identifiers were incorporated during preparation of the TCRbeta library. TCRdb independently ran MiXCR on the PCR reads; one entry per CDR3 protein. The repertoire holds about 300,000 distinct CDR3 sequences, with over 9% as singletons. Whole-study results and caveats: It was newly produced T cells that mostly accounted for T-cell counts and diversity one year after transplant. Diversity of TCRbeta at day 60 was high in some patients, arising from surviving recipient T cells and thymic progenitors.

The chain combines TRBV7-2 with TRBJ2-5, with D unclear. This specimen was PBMCs, taken before TCRalphabeta/CD19-depleted stem cell transplant. This sequence was found in a boy less than two years old with acute myeloid leukemia, due to receive a stem cell transplant. The CDR3 here is CASSLTPRPQETQYF. The CDR3, as DNA: TGTGCCAGCAGCTTAACCCCCCGGCCCCAAGAGACCCAGTACTTC.